This T cell receptor (beta chain) comes out of a study of CD8 T cells in Susac syndrome. Study conclusions and caveats: Acknowledgment was made by the study that its TCR sequencing and HLA analysis involved a relatively small number of individuals.

The CDR3 consists of 11 residues. Trimming removed 6 bases at V and 5 bases at J, with 5 bases between. Per germline, CDR1 SNHLY and CDR2 FYNNEI. In regard to this clonotype: The antigen is unknown.

The RNA input was roughly 0.45 to 1 ug, and it was reverse transcribed with random hexamers. Amplification of TCR beta CDR3 used immunoSEQ multiplex PCR across 54 Vbeta and 13 Jbeta. TCRdb itself ran the immunoSEQ multiplex PCR reads through MiXCR, one entry per CDR3 protein. Of some 190,000 distinct CDR3 sequences in the sample, roughly 96% were seen once. Through negative isolation, CD4+ and CD8+ T cells were obtained, while TEMRA cells were enriched using FACS. Sample: CD4+ T cells from PBMCs. The chain employs TRBV2 and TRBJ2-1; D remains unclear. This TCR came from a human donor in good health. The CDR3 sequence is CASRTHNEQFF. CDR3 in DNA: TGTGCCAGCAGGACCCACAATGAGCAGTTCTTC.